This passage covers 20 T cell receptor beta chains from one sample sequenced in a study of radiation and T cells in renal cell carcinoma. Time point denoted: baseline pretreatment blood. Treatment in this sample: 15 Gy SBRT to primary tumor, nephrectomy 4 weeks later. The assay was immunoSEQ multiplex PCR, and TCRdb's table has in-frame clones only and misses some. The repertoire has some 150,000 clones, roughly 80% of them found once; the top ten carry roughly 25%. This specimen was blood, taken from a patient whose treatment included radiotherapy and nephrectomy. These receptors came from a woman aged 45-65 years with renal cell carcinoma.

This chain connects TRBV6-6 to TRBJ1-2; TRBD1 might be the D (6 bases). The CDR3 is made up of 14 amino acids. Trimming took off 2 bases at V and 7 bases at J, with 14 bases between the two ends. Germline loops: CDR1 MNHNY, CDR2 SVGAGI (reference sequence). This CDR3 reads CASSYVDRKSGYTF. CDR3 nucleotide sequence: TGTGCCAGCAGTTACGTTGACAGGAAGAGTGGCTACACCTTC.

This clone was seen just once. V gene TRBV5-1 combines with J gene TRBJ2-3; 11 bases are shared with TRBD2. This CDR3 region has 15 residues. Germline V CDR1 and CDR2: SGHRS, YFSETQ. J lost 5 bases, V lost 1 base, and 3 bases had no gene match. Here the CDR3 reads CASSLLAGGIDTQYF. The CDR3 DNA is TGCGCCAGCAGCTTGTTAGCGGGGGGGATAGATACGCAGTATTTT.

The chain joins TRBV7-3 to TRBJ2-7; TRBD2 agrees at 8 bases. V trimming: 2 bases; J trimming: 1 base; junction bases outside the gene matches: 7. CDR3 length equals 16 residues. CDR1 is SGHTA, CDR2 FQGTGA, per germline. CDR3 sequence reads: CASSLAGGGRSYEQYF. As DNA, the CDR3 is TGTGCCAGCAGCTTAGCGGGAGGCGGCCGGTCCTACGAGCAGTACTTC.

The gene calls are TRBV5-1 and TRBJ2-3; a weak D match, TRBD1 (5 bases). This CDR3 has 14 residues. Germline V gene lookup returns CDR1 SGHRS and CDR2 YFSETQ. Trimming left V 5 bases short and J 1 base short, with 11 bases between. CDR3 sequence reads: CASSPGQRTDTQYF. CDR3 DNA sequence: TGCGCCAGCAGTCCCGGACAACGCACAGATACGCAGTATTTT. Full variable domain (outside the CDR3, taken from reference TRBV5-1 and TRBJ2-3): KAGVTQTPRYLIKTRGQQVTLSCSPISGHRSVSWYQQTPGQGLQFLFEYFSETQRNKGNFPGRFSGRQFSNSRSEMNVSTLELGDSALYLCASSPGQRTDTQYFGPGTRLTVL.

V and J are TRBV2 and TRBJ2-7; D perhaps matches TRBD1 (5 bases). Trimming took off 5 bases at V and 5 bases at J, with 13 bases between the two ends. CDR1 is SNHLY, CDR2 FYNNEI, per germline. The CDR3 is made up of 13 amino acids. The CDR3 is CASSTAGYNEQYF. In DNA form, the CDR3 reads TGTGCCAGCAGTACGGCAGGGTACAACGAGCAGTACTTC.

This chain's CDR3 is CASSPLVNNEQFF. The CDR3 region has the DNA TGCGCCAGCAGCCCCTTGGTTAACAATGAGCAGTTCTTC. The gene calls are TRBV5-1 and TRBJ2-1; no clear D gene. The germline gives CDR1 SGHRS, CDR2 YFSETQ. CDR3 size: 13 residues. The V end was cut by 4 bases, the J end by 5 bases, with 10 bases between.

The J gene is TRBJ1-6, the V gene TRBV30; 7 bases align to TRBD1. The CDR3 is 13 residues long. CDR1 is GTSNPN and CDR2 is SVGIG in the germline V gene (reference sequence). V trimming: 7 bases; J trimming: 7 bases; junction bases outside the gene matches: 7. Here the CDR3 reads CAYLRTGNSPLHF. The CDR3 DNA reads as TGTGCCTACCTGAGGACAGGAAATTCACCCCTCCACTTT.

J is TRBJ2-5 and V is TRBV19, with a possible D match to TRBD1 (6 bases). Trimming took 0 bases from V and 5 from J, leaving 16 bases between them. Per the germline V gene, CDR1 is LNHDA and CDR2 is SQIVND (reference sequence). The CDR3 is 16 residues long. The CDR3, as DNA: TGTGCCAGTAGTATAGATCATTCACAGGGCCCGGAGACCCAGTACTTC. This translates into CASSIDHSQGPETQYF.

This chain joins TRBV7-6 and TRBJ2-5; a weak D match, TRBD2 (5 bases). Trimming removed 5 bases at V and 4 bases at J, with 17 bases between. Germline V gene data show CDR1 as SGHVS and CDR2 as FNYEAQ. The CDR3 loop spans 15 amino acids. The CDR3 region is CASSRLRGRLETQYF. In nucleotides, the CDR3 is TGTGCCAGCAGCCGCCTCCGAGGGAGACTAGAGACCCAGTACTTC.

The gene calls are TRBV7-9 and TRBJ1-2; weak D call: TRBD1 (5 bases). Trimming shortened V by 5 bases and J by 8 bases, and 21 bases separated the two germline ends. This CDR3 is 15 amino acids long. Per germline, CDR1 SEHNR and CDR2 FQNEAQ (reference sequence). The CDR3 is CASSTIWTPEGGYTF. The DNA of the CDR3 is TGTGCCAGCAGCACGATATGGACCCCCGAGGGGGGCTACACCTTC.

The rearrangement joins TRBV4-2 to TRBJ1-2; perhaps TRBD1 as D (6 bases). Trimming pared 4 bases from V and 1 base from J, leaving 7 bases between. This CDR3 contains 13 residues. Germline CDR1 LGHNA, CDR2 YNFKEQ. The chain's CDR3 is CASSPDSNYGYTF. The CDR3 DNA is TGTGCCAGCAGCCCGGACAGTAACTATGGCTACACCTTC.

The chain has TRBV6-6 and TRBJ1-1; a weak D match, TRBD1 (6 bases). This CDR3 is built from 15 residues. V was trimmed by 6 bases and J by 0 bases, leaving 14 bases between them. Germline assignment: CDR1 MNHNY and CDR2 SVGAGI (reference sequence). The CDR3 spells CASRQKGGVNTEAFF. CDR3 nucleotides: TGTGCCAGCAGACAAAAGGGGGGAGTGAACACTGAAGCTTTCTTT.

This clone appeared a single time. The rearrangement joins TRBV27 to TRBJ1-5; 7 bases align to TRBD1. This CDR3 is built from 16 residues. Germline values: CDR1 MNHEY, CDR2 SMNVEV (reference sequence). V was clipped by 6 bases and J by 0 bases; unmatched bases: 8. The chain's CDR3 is CASRETGVYSNQPQHF. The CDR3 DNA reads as TGTGCCAGCAGAGAAACAGGGGTCTATAGCAATCAGCCCCAGCATTTT.

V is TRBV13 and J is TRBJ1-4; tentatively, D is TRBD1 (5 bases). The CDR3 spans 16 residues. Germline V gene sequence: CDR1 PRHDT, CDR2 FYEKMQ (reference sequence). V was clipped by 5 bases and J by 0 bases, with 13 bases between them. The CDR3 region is CASSSRVATTNEKLFF. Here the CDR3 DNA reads TGTGCCAGCAGCAGCAGGGTAGCGACAACTAATGAAAAACTGTTTTTT.

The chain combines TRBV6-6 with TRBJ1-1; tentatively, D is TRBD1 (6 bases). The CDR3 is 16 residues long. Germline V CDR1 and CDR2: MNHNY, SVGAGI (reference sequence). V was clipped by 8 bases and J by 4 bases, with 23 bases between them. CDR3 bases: TGTGCCAGCTCCCGGGGGGCCCGGTCGACCAGCACTGAAGCTTTCTTT. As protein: CASSRGARSTSTEAFF.

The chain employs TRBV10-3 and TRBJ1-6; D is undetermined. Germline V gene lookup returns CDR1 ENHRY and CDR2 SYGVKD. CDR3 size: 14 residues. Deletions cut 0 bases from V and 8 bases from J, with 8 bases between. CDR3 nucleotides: TGTGCCATCAGTGAGTCGTTTGGGGATTCACCCCTCCACTTT. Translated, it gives CAISESFGDSPLHF.

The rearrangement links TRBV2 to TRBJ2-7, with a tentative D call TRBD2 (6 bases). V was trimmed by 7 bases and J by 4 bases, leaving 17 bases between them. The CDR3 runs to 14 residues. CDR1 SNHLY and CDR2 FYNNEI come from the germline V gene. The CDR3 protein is CASTKTSGAYEQYF. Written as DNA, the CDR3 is TGTGCCAGCACCAAGACGTCGGGAGCATACGAGCAGTACTTC.

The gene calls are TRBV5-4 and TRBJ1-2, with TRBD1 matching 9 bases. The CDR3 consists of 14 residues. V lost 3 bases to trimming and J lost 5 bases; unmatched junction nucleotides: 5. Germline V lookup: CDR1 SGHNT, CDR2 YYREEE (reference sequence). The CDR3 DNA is TGTGCCAGCAGCTCGGGACAGGGTCTTTATGGCTACACCTTC. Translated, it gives CASSSGQGLYGYTF.

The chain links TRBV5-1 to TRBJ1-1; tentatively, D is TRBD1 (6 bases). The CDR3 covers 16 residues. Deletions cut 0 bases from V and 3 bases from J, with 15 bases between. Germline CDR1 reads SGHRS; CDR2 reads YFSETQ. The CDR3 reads CASSLVGAMADTEAFF. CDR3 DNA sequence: TGCGCCAGCAGCTTGGTGGGGGCGATGGCGGACACTGAAGCTTTCTTT.

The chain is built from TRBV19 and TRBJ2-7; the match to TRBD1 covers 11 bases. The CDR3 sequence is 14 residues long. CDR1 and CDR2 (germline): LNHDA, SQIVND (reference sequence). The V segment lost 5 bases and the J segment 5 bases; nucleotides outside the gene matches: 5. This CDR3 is CASSLRTGGNEQYF. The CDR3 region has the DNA TGTGCCAGTAGTCTCCGGACAGGGGGCAACGAGCAGTACTTC.